This TCR beta chain was identified during a study of blood T cells in healthy people across ages. Peripheral blood from each donor was collected in a volume of 8 to 10 milliliters. Using a J-beta primer mix together with a sample-barcoded 5' primer, a second PCR was run for about 6 to 12 cycles. TCRdb recomputed calls from the 5' RACE reads with MiXCR, one row per CDR3 protein. The data hold 580,000 or so distinct CDR3 sequences, with about 45% observed a single time. Deletions cut 1 base from V and 5 bases from J, with 9 bases between. The CDR3 has 14 residues. Germline lookup yields CDR1 SGHVS and CDR2 FQNEAQ.

This TCR was sampled from an elderly man in good health. Sequenced input: blood. This chain links TRBV7-8 with TRBJ1-5; D remains ambiguous. Here the CDR3 reads CASSLVSGDQPQHF. In nucleotides, the CDR3 is TGTGCCAGCAGCTTAGTGTCCGGGGATCAGCCCCAGCATTTT. The full variable domain, completed using reference TRBV7-8 and TRBJ1-5, is GAGVSQSPRYKVAKRGQDVALRCDPISGHVSLFWYQQALGQGPEFLTYFQNEAQLDKSGLPSDRFFAERPEGSVSTLKIQRTQQEDSAVYLCASSLVSGDQPQHFGDGTRLSIL.